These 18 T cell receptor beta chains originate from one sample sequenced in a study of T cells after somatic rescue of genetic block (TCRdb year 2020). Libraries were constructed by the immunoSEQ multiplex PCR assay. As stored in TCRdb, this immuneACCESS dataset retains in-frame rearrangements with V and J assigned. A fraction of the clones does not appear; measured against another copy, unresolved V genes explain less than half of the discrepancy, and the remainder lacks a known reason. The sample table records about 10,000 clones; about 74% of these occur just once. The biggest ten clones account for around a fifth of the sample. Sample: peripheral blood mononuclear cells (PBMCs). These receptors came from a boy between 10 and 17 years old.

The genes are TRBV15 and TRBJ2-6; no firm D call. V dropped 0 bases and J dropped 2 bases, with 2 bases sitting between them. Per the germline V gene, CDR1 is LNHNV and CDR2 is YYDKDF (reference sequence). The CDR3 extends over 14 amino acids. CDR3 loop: CATSREPGANVLTF. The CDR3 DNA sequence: TGTGCCACCAGCAGAGAGCCTGGGGCCAACGTCCTGACTTTC.

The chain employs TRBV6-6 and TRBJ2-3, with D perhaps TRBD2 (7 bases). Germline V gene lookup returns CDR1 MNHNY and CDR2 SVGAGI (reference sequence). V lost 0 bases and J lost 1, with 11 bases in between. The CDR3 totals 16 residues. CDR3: CASSYSRGGGTDTQYF. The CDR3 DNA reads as TGTGCCAGCAGTTACTCGAGGGGGGGCGGCACAGATACGCAGTATTTT.

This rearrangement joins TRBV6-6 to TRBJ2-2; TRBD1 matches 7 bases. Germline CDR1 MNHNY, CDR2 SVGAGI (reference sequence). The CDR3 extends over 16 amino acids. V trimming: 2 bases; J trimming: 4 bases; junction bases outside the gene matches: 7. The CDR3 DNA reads TGTGCCAGCAGTTACCCGGACAGGCTCCTCACCGGGGAGCTGTTTTTT. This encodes CASSYPDRLLTGELFF.

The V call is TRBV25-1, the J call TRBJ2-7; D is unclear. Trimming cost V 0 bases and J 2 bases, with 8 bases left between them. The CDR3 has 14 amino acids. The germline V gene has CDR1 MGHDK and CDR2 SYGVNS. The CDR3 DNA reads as TGTGCCAGCAGTGAATACAGTGCACCCTACGAGCAGTACTTC. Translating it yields CASSEYSAPYEQYF.

DNA for the CDR3: TGTGCCAGCTCACCACAAACAGGGGGCGTCTCCTACGAGCAGTACTTC. It encodes CASSPQTGGVSYEQYF. This chain connects TRBV18 to TRBJ2-7; 9 bases fit TRBD1. CDR3 length: 16 residues. CDR1 and CDR2 (germline): KGHSH, LQKENI. V trimming: 1 base; J trimming: 0 bases; junction bases outside the gene matches: 4.

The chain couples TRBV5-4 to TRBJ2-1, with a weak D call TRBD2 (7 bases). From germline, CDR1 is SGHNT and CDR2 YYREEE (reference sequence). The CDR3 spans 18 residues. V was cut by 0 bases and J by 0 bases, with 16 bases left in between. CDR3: CASSLVGGARSSYNEQFF. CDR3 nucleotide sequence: TGTGCCAGCAGCTTGGTTGGGGGGGCCCGCAGCTCCTACAATGAGCAGTTCTTC.

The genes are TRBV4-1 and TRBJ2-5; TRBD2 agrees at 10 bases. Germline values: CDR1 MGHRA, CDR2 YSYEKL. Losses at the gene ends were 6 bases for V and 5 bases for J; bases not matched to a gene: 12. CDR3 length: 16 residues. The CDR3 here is CASRHASSGGHETQYF. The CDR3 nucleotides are TGCGCCAGCAGGCATGCGTCTAGCGGGGGACACGAGACCCAGTACTTC.

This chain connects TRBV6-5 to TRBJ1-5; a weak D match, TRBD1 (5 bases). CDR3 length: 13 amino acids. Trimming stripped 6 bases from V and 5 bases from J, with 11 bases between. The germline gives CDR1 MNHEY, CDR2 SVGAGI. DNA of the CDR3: TGTGCCAGCAGAGGGGCAGCCCATCAGCCCCAGCATTTT. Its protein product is CASRGAAHQPQHF.

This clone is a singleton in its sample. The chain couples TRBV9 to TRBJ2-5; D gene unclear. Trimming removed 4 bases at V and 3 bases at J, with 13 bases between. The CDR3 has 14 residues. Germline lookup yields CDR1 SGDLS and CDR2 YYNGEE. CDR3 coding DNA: TGTGCCAGCAGCCCCCCTAAAGGAAAAGAGACCCAGTACTTC. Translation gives CASSPPKGKETQYF.

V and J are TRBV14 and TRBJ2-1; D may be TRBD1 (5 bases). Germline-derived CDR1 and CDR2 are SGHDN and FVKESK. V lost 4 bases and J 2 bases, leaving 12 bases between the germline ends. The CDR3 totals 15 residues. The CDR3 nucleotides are TGTGCCAGCAGCCGGACAAGCCTGACCTACAATGAGCAGTTCTTC. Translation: CASSRTSLTYNEQFF.

The CDR3 spells CASSLDRGRETQYF. DNA of the CDR3: TGCGCCAGCAGCTTGGACAGGGGGCGTGAGACCCAGTACTTC. This chain connects TRBV5-1 to TRBJ2-5; 9 bases are shared with TRBD1. The CDR3 totals 14 residues. With 0 bases clipped from V and 5 bases from J, the junction kept 2 bases outside the gene matches. Germline V lookup: CDR1 SGHRS, CDR2 YFSETQ. Complete variable domain (other parts from reference TRBV5-1 and TRBJ2-5): KAGVTQTPRYLIKTRGQQVTLSCSPISGHRSVSWYQQTPGQGLQFLFEYFSETQRNKGNFPGRFSGRQFSNSRSEMNVSTLELGDSALYLCASSLDRGRETQYFGPGTRLLVL.

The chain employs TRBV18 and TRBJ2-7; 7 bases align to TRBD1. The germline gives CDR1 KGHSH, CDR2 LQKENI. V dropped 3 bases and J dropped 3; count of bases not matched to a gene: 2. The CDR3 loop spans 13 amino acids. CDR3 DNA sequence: TGTGCCAGCTCACCCAACAGGGGCTACGAGCAGTACTTC. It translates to CASSPNRGYEQYF.

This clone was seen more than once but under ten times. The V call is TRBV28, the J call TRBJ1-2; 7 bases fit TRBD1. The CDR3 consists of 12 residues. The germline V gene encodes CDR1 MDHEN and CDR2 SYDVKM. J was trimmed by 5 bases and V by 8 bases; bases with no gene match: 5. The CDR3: CASRTGGYGYTF. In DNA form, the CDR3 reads TGTGCCAGCCGGACAGGCGGTTATGGCTACACCTTC.

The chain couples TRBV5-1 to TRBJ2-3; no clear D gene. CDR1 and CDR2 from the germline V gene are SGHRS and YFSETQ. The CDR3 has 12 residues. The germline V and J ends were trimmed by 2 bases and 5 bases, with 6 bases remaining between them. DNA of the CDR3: TGCGCCAGCAGCTTAGGCTTAGATACGCAGTATTTT. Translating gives CASSLGLDTQYF.

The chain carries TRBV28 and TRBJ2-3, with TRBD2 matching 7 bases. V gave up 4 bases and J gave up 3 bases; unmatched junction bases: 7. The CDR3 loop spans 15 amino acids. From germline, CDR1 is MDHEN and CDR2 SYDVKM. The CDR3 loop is CASSWSGVRTDTQYF. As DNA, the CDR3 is TGTGCCAGCAGTTGGAGCGGGGTGAGGACAGATACGCAGTATTTT.

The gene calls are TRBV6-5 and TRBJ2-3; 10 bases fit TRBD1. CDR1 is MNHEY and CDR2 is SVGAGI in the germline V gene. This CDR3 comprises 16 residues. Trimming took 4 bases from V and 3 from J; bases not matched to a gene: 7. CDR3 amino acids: CASSWDRGGETDTQYF. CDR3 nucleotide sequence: TGTGCCAGCAGTTGGGACAGGGGAGGGGAAACAGATACGCAGTATTTT.

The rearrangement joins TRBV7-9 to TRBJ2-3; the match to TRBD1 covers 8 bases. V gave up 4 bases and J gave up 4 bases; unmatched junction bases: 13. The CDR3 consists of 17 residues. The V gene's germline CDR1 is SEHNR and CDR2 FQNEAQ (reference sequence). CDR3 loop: CASSSPGTGTRPDTQYF. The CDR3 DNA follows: TGTGCCAGCAGCTCACCGGGGACAGGCACTAGACCAGATACGCAGTATTTT.

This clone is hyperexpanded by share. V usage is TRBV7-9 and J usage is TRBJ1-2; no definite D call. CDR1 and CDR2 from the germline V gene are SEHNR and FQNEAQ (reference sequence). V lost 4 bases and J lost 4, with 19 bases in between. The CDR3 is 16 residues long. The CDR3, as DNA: TGTGCCAGCAGCTCCTCTCAGTGGGCTCCCAGCTATGGCTACACCTTC. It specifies CASSSSQWAPSYGYTF.